This TCR beta chain came from a study of T cell responses to AZD1222 COVID-19 vaccine. Study overall: Analyses pooled second doses at about 4 or about 12 weeks.

The V gene's germline CDR1 is MNHEY and CDR2 SMNVEV (reference sequence). The CDR3 consists of 15 residues. Trimming shortened V by 5 bases and J by 3 bases, and 16 bases separated the two germline ends. Study conclusions and caveats: Spike-specific TCRs gained breadth and depth after people received two AZD1222 doses. Only a handful of AZD1222 recipients, more than five in all, had baseline seropositivity. Nearly half of the spike-specific TCRs reportedly recognize variant regions that carry no mutations.

Assay: immunoSEQ multiplex PCR; the TCRdb copy retains only in-frame clones and omits some. The sample lists about 140,000 clones, around nine tenths seen once, with 4.7% in the top ten. As regards this clone: Its target is unknown.

The clonotype was recovered from an adult in good health. The input for sequencing was peripheral blood, taken on day 0 of AZD1222 vaccination. The rearrangement uses TRBV27 and TRBJ1-1, with D possibly being TRBD1 (5 bases). The CDR3 protein is CASSRGKEWDTEAFF. The CDR3 DNA reads TGTGCCAGCAGTCGGGGGAAGGAGTGGGACACTGAAGCTTTCTTT.